These T cell receptor beta chains were read from a single sample in a study of beta chain features in type 1 diabetes. The table came from immunoSEQ multiplex PCR; TCRdb's copy has only in-frame clones and leaves some out. The sample comprises 150,000 or so clones, less than 9.5% of which are singletons, and 2% to 3% rests with the top ten. The specimen was central memory CD4+ T cells from blood. These receptors originate from a woman between 18 and 30 years old in good health. CDR3s leave out the opening cysteine and the closing phenylalanine or tryptophan. Each record gives: V gene, J gene, clone size, CDR3 protein. A clone size is listed for some rows: how often the clone was seen (once, few, many), or a class if it is expanded.

>TRBV7-9|TRBJ2-3|few
ASSRAGAGGTDTQY
>TRBV25-1|TRBJ1-1|.
ASSDDRPTEAF
>TRBV7-2|TRBJ2-1|few
ASSLAGGLADNEQF
>TRBV27|TRBJ2-3|.
ASSLSYTDTQY
>TRBV9|TRBJ2-7|.
ASSPTLGGGSYEQY
>TRBV7-3|TRBJ1-6|.
ASSQSGDPVSGSSYNSPLH
>TRBV9|TRBJ1-3|few
ASSVEQGYSGNTIY
>TRBV4-3|TRBJ2-2|few
ASSQDASRGSNTGELF
>TRBV11-3|TRBJ1-4|.
ASTPGQGGKLF
>TRBV2|TRBJ2-3|few
ASSLASGGPDTQY
>TRBV6-1|TRBJ2-5|.
ATTPGVQETQY
>TRBV5-1|TRBJ2-5|.
ASRTRQQETQY
>TRBV30|TRBJ2-1|.
AWSPEAGGHSSYNEQF
>TRBV2|TRBJ2-6|few
ASSEPNVLT
>TRBV14|TRBJ1-2|few
ASSQESGYYYT
>TRBV5-1|TRBJ2-1|few
ASSLEGLAREQF
>TRBV5-6|TRBJ2-1|many
ASSPWRLAGYNEQF
>TRBV11-2|TRBJ2-7|few
ASSPRGTVYEQY
>TRBV30|TRBJ2-3|.
AWSALAGGGDTQY
>TRBV7-2|TRBJ1-2|.
ASSWDRGRT
>TRBV2|TRBJ1-2|.
ASSGGQGGYYGYT
>TRBV27|TRBJ1-5|many
ASSLSFNQPQH
>TRBV5-1|TRBJ2-4|.
ASSLADSLNIQY
>TRBV2|TRBJ1-5|few
ASSGTGGSQPQH
>TRBV5-1|TRBJ2-1|.
ASSHRDRGQSEQF
>TRBV5-1|TRBJ2-1|few
ASSLGQGREQF
>TRBV30|TRBJ2-1|.
AWSYGGTSGYNEQF
>TRBV7-9|TRBJ1-1|few
ASSSRTGSKPEAF
>TRBV6-5|TRBJ2-3|few
ASSRGGPADTQY
>TRBV11-2|TRBJ1-6|few
ASSSDRVSSYNSPLH